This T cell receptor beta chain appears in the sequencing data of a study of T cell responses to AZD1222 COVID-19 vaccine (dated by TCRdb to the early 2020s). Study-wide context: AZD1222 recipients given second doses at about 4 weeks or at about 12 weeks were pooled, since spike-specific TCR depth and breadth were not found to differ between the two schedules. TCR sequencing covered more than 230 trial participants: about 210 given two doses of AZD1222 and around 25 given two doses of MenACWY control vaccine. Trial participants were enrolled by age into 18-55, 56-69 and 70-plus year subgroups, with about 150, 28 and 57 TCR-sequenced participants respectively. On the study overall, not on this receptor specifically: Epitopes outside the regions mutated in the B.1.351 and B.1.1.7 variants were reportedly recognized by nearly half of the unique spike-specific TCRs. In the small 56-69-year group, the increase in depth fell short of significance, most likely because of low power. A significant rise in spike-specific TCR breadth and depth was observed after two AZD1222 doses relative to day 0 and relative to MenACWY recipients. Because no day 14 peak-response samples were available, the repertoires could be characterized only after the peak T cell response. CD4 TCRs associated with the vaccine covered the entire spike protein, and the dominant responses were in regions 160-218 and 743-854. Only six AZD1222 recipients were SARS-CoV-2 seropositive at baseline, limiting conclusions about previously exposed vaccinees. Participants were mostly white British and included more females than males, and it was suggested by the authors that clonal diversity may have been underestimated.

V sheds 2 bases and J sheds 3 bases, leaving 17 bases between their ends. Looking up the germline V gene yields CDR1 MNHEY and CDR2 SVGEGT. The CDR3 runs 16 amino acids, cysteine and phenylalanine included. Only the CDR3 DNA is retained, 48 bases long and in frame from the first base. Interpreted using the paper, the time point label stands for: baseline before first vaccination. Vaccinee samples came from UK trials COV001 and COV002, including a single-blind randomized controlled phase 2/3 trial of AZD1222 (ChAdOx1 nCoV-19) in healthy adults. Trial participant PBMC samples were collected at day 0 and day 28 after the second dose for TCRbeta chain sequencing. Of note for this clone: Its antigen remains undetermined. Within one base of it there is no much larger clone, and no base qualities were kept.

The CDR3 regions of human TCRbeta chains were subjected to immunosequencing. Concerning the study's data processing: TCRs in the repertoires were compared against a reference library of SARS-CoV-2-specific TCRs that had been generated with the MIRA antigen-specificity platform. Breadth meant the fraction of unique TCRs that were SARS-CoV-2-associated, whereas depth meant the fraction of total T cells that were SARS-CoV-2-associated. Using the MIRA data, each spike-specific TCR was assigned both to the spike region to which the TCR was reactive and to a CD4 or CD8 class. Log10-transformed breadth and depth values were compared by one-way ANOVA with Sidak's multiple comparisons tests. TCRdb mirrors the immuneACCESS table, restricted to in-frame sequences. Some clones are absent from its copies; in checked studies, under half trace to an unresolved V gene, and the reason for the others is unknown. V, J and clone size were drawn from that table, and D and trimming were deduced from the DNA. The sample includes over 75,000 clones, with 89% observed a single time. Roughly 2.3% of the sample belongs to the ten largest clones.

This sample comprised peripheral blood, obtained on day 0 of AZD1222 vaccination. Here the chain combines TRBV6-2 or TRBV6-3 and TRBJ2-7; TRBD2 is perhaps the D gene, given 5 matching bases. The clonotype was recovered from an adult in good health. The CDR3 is CASSYGPRETNYEQYF. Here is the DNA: TGTGCCAGCAGTTACGGTCCGAGGGAAACTAACTACGAGCAGTACTTC.